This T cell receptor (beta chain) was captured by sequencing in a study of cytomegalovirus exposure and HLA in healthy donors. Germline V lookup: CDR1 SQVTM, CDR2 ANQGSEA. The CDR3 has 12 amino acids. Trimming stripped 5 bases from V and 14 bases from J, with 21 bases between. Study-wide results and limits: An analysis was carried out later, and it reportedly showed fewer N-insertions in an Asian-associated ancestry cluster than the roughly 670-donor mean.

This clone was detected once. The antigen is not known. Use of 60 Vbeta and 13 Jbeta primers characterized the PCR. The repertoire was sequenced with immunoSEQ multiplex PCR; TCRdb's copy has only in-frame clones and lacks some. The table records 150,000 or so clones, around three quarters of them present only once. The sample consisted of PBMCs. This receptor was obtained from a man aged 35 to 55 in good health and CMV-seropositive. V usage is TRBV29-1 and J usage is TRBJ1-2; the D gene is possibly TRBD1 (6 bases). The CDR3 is CSVTDRKTTGTF. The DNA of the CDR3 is TGCAGCGTTACCGACAGGAAGACAACCGGAACCTTC.